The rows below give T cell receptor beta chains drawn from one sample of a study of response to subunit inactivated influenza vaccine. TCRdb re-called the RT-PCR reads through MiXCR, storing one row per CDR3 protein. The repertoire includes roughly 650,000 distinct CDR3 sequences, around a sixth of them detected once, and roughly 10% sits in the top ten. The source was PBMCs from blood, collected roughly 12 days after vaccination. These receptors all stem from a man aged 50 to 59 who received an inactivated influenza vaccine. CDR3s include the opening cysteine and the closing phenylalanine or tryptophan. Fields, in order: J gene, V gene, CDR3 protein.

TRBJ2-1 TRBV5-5 CASSFPDSREGVYNEQFF
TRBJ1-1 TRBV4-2 CASSHSTGGTFMNTEAFF
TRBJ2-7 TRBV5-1 CASSIEYPYEQYF
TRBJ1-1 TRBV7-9 CASSLGAGVTEAFF
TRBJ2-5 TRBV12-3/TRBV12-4 CASSLAGGWETQYF
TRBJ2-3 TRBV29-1 CSVDGDNTDTQYF
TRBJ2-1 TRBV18 CASSPPTQRNEQFF
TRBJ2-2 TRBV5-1 CASSRTSGTIGELFF
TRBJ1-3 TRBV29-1 CSARDSFSGNTIYF
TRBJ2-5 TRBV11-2 CASSLGQGAYHYF
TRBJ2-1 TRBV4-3 CASSLRAGGPNFPSNEQFF
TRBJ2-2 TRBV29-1 CSVTGTRNTGELFF
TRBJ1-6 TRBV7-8 CASSVGTANLHF
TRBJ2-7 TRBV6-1 CASRRGTGSYEQYF
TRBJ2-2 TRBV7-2 CASSLAGPLNTGELFF
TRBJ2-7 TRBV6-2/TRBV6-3 CASSLPGLAPSGPYEQYF
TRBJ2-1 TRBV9 CASSPGIYNEQFF
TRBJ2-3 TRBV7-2 CASNRPGHTTDTQYF
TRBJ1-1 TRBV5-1 CASSAGATGEAFF
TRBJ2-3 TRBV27 CASSLSVGGVDTQYF
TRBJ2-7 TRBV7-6 CASGTGVNEQYF
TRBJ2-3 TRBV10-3 CAITAVLTSGRGTDTQYF
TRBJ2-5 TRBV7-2 CASSLQASGQETQYF
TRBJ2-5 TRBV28 CASSLLLAGGQETQYF
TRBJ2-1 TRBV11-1 CASSFGRVGFLAGSSYNEQFF
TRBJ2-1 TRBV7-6 CASSYPQGLALSSYNEQFF
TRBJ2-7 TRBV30 CAWTAGSGRGGYEQYF
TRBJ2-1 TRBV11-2 CASSLGQLAGGVTGNEQFF
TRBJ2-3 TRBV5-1 CASSPASGADTQYF
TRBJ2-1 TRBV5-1 CASSLAPGQDNEQFF
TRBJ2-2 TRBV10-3 CAISEKRNTGELFF
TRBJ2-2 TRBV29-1 CSVNRGQKIANTGELFF
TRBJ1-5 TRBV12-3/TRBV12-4 CASRGRVSQPQHF
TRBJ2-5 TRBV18 CASSPRREETQYF
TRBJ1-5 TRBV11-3 CASSARTGLQCQPQHF
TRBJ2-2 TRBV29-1 CSVGILNTGELFF
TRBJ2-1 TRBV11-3 CASSPMGGNEQFF
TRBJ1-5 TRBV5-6 CASSLAGRGDQPQHF
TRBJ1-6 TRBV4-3 CASSQDQGGYSPLHF
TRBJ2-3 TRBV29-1 CSVVGNRGGFSTDTQYF
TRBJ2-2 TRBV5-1 CASSRQGQRNTGELFF
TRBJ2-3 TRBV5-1 CASRRGTDTQYF
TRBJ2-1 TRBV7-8 CASSLGANPLYNEQFF
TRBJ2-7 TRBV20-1 CSATYRTGIPDEQYF
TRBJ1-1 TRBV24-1 CATSDLPWAPGHKNTEAFF
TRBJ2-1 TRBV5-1 CASSQTSRGAYNEQFF
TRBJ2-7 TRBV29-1 CSVEGLADEQYF
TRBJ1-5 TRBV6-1 CASSANRGDQPQHF
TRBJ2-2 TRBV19 CASSVRGDTGELFF
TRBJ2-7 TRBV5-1 CASSTAGYSYEQYF
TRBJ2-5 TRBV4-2 CASSRGLAGGPRETQYF
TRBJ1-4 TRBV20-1 CSATGAVEKLFF
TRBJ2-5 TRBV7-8 CASSPRQGEQETQYF
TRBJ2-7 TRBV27 CASKSGGQRTYEQYF
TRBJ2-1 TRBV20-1 CSARGWLAGNSGEQFF
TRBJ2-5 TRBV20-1 CSASRESAQYF
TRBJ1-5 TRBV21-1 CASTLGREAGQPQHF
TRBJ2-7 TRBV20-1 CSASPGTGGSEQYF
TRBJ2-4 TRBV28 CASVSQGRGQYF